The 3 T cell receptor beta chains below come from one sample, sequenced in a study of blood T cell repertoires in COVID-19 (TCRdb year 2020). To prepare the library, the immunoSEQ multiplex PCR assay was applied. This is the immuneACCESS table as TCRdb keeps it, with only in-frame sequences that have V and J called. A part of the clones is gone; compared with another copy, unresolved V genes explain less than half, and the rest is unexplained. The sample has tens of thousands of clones on record, under 85% of them singletons. Roughly 30% of the sample lies in the top ten. Sequencing was carried out using peripheral blood. Receptors were obtained from a woman at least 80 years old with acute or convalescent COVID-19.

This clone occurred once. The chain couples TRBV1 to TRBJ2-1; the table's D gene call, TRBD2, was not cross checked with the DNA. TRBV1 is given as a pseudogene. This CDR3 comprises 16 residues. The CDR3 bases are TGCACCAGCAGCCAAATAGCGGGAGAGTCCTACAATGAGCAGTTCTTC. Translating gives CTSSQIAGESYNEQFF.

CDR3 DNA sequence: TGCGCCAGCAGTGAGGAAGTAGCGGGAATCCACGAGCAGTACTTC. Amino acids: CASSEEVAGIHEQYF. V usage is TRBV10-2 and J usage is TRBJ2-7, with 8 bases lining up with TRBD2. This CDR3 contains 15 residues. Germline lookup yields CDR1 WSHSY and CDR2 SAAADI. Losses at the gene ends were 2 bases for V and 5 bases for J; bases not matched to a gene: 8.

The chain couples TRBV29-1 to TRBJ2-7, with D perhaps matching TRBD2 (5 bases). There are 14 residues in the CDR3. Trimming cost V 4 bases and J 0 bases, with 13 bases left between them. Germline V lookup: CDR1 SQVTM, CDR2 ANQGSEA. The CDR3 nucleotides read TGCAGCGTTGGGGGAGCGGAGATCTCCTACGAGCAGTACTTC. Its protein product is CSVGGAEISYEQYF.